A single sample gave rise to the 10 T cell receptor beta chains below, sequenced in a study of cytomegalovirus exposure and HLA in healthy donors. PCR amplification relied on 60 Vbeta primers (plus 13 Jbeta primers). Measured with immunoSEQ multiplex PCR; TCRdb has only the in-frame clones, and not every one. The data contain some 150,000 clones, about 75% of them singletons. Sequencing used PBMCs. The source is a man aged 40-55 years in good health and CMV-seronegative.

The chain carries TRBV5-6 and TRBJ1-6; no clear D. Trimming left V 6 bases short and J 7 bases short, with 17 bases between. The CDR3 extends over 15 amino acids. CDR1 is SGHDT and CDR2 is YYEEEE in the germline V gene. The CDR3 nucleotides are TGTGCCAGCACAAGCTTCTATGAGGTGAATTCACCCCTCCACTTT. Residues: CASTSFYEVNSPLHF.

This chain uses TRBV19 with TRBJ1-1; D is ambiguous. The CDR3 runs 13 residues. The ends were cut back, 7 bases at V and 7 bases at J, with 16 bases in the middle. Germline CDR1 LNHDA, CDR2 SQIVND (reference sequence). The CDR3 sequence: CASTLLGGREAFF. DNA for the CDR3: TGTGCCAGTACCCTCCTCGGAGGGCGTGAAGCTTTCTTT. Combining the CDR3 with reference TRBV19 and TRBJ1-1 gives the whole variable domain DGGITQSPKYLFRKEGQNVTLSCEQNLNHDAMYWYRQDPGQGLRLIYYSQIVNDFQKGDIAEGYSVSREKKESFPLTVTSAQKNPTAFYLCASTLLGGREAFFGQGTRLTVV.

The J gene is TRBJ1-2, the V gene TRBV28, with D possibly TRBD1 on 6 matching bases. V was pared by 2 bases and J by 4 bases, with 14 bases between. Germline V gene sequence: CDR1 MDHEN, CDR2 SYDVKM. The CDR3 sequence is 15 residues long. The chain's CDR3 is CASSLARGAVYGYTF. The CDR3 region has the DNA TGTGCCAGCAGTTTAGCGCGGGGGGCGGTCTATGGCTACACCTTC.

The CDR3 region has the DNA TGTGCCAGTAGTTCCCAGGGGGCCGGTCAGCCCCAGCATTTT. Amino acid sequence: CASSSQGAGQPQHF. The chain couples TRBV19 to TRBJ1-5; 8 nucleotides match TRBD1. V was clipped by 5 bases and J by 6 bases; unmatched bases: 6. The CDR3 length is 14 residues. Germline V gives CDR1 LNHDA, CDR2 SQIVND (reference sequence).

This clone has more than one count but fewer than ten. The rearrangement joins TRBV2 to TRBJ1-5, with D unclear. Looked up from germline, CDR1 is SNHLY and CDR2 is FYNNEI. CDR3 length: 15 residues. Trimming left V 3 bases short and J 1 base short, with 10 bases between. The CDR3 coding sequence is TGTGCCAGCAGTGACTTGGGCAGAAGCAATCAGCCCCAGCATTTT. This sequence encodes CASSDLGRSNQPQHF.

The V call is TRBV28, the J call TRBJ2-3; 7 bases fit TRBD1. With 4 bases clipped from V and 0 bases from J, the junction kept 10 bases outside the gene matches. Germline V gives CDR1 MDHEN, CDR2 SYDVKM. This CDR3 comprises 17 residues. The CDR3 sequence is CASSSPGTDPSTDTQYF. As DNA, the CDR3 is TGTGCCAGCAGTTCACCCGGGACAGACCCTAGCACAGATACGCAGTATTTT.

The chain carries TRBV5-1 and TRBJ1-5; the D gene is possibly TRBD1 (5 bases). Trimming took 0 bases from V and 6 from J, leaving 7 bases between them. This CDR3 region has 13 residues. Germline V CDR1 and CDR2: SGHRS, YFSETQ. The CDR3 is CASSLDGGQPQHF. As DNA, the CDR3 is TGCGCCAGCAGCTTGGACGGGGGTCAGCCCCAGCATTTT.

V usage is TRBV7-2 and J usage is TRBJ2-7, with D uncertain. CDR1 and CDR2 (germline): SGHTA, FQGNSA. The CDR3 sequence is 14 residues long. V was shortened by 0 bases and J by 4 bases, with 10 bases between the two germline ends. The CDR3 region has the DNA TGTGCCAGCAGCTTAGCGAATGAAGCTTACGAGCAGTACTTC. It specifies CASSLANEAYEQYF.

V gene TRBV11-3 combines with J gene TRBJ1-1; 7 positions match TRBD1. V shed 3 bases and J 1 base; nucleotides not matched to a gene: 2. The CDR3 sequence is 14 residues long. The germline CDR1 and CDR2 sequences are SGHNT and YENEEA. Here the CDR3 reads CASSLQGENTEAFF. The CDR3 region has the DNA TGTGCCAGCAGCTTGCAGGGGGAGAACACTGAAGCTTTCTTT.

The rearrangement joins TRBV11-3 to TRBJ2-2; 7 bases fit TRBD1. In germline, CDR1 is SGHNT, CDR2 YENEEA. The CDR3 runs to 16 residues. V was clipped by 4 bases and J by 4 bases; unmatched bases: 9. This chain's CDR3 is CASSSQRGQGTGELFF. The CDR3 DNA follows: TGTGCCAGCAGCTCCCAAAGGGGGCAGGGCACCGGGGAGCTGTTTTTT.